Many counts were recorded for the clone carrying this T cell receptor beta chain. The sample comes from a study of blood T cell repertoires in COVID-19. Study context: Sample material is recorded as cDNA or gDNA derived from T cells, B-cell-depleted T cells, or PBMCs.

Study members were between about 18 and 90 years old and lived in approximately 25 US regions. In the original analysis: Counts of nucleated cells, estimated from reference gene primer amplification, were obtained. Measured with immunoSEQ multiplex PCR; TCRdb has only the in-frame clones, and not every one. D and trimming were read from the DNA, whereas the V and J calls and clone size are those reported in that table. The sample gives 320,000 or so clones, roughly 85% of which show up once; about 2% is in the top ten. This clonotype was obtained from a woman aged 25-40 years who had been exposed to COVID-19. Material for sequencing was PBMCs or T cells enriched from blood (not recorded which).

The CDR3, as DNA: TGTGCCAGCAGCCCAGACAGCCAAAGTAACACTGAAGCTTTCTTT. It is translated as CASSPDSQSNTEAFF. The genes are TRBV7-8 and TRBJ1-1; D possibly corresponds to TRBD1 (5 bases). The germline V and J ends were trimmed by 5 bases and 2 bases, with 15 bases remaining between them. Germline V gives CDR1 SGHVS, CDR2 FQNEAQ. This CDR3 spans 15 amino acids. Based on the CDR3 plus reference TRBV7-8 and TRBJ1-1, the full variable domain is GAGVSQSPRYKVAKRGQDVALRCDPISGHVSLFWYQQALGQGPEFLTYFQNEAQLDKSGLPSDRFFAERPEGSVSTLKIQRTQQEDSAVYLCASSPDSQSNTEAFFGQGTRLTVV.